The 11 T cell receptor beta chains listed next were all sequenced from one sample in a study of T-cell memory formation after mild COVID-19. TCRdb used MiXCR to reprocess the 5' RACE reads, holding one entry per CDR3 protein. Altogether around 83,000 distinct CDR3 sequences are present, around a quarter being singletons, with the ten largest covering under 50%. The specimen sequenced was PBMCs or a T cell subset sorted from them (not recorded which). Receptors were obtained from a man in his late teens or twenties who had mild COVID-19 (a few samples of this study predate the infection). Cell type and time point are not known.

The chain joins TRBV4-3 to TRBJ1-5; no clear D gene. This CDR3 region has 13 residues. Germline V gene lookup returns CDR1 LGHNA and CDR2 YSLEER. V gave up 1 base and J gave up 10 bases, with 11 bases separating them. The CDR3 sequence: CASSQATEEPQHF. CDR3 nucleotide sequence: TGCGCCAGCAGCCAAGCTACGGAGGAACCCCAGCATTTT.

This clonotype was seen a few times. This sequence joins TRBV20-1 and TRBJ2-1; D is possibly TRBD2 (6 bases). This CDR3 has 14 residues. The V and J ends lost 7 bases and 5 bases respectively, with 18 bases between them. Germline lookup yields CDR1 DFQATT and CDR2 SNEGSKA (reference sequence). CDR3 in amino acids: CSEKRQGLDNEQFF. The DNA of the CDR3 is TGCAGTGAAAAGCGTCAGGGACTCGACAATGAGCAGTTCTTC.

This clonotype was observed a handful of times. The chain links TRBV2 to TRBJ2-3, with unresolved D. With 3 bases removed from V and 6 bases from J, the gap between germline ends came to 10 bases. The CDR3 loop spans 13 amino acids. Germline-derived CDR1 and CDR2 are SNHLY and FYNNEI. CDR3 region: CASSDLSRDTQYF. CDR3 nucleotide sequence: TGTGCCAGCAGTGATCTAAGCAGGGATACGCAGTATTTT.

The sample holds a few counts of this clonotype. The rearrangement links TRBV27 to TRBJ2-7, with TRBD2 as a possible D gene (5 bases). The CDR3 loop spans 13 amino acids. The ends were cut back, 3 bases at V and 3 bases at J, with 9 bases in the middle. CDR1 and CDR2 (germline): MNHEY, SMNVEV (reference sequence). This CDR3 is CASSLSGIYEQYF. CDR3 DNA sequence: TGTGCCAGCAGTTTGTCGGGGATCTACGAGCAGTACTTC.

This clonotype was counted at least ten times. The chain is built from TRBV11-2 and TRBJ2-3; 11 bases are a match to TRBD2. The CDR3 covers 17 residues. Germline assignment: CDR1 SGHAT and CDR2 FQNNGV. The V gene end was trimmed by 5 bases and the J gene end by 1 base; junction bases not matched to a gene: 8. The CDR3 region is CASSPGGLAVGTDTQYF. CDR3 in DNA: TGTGCCAGCAGCCCGGGGGGACTAGCGGTCGGCACAGATACGCAGTATTTT.

This clonotype occurred many times. V and J are TRBV6-5 and TRBJ2-5; possible D gene TRBD1, 5 bases. The CDR3 runs to 12 residues. V was clipped by 8 bases and J by 5 bases, with 12 bases between them. CDR1 and CDR2 (germline): MNHEY, SVGAGI. The DNA of the CDR3 is TGTGCCAGCTCGCTAGGGGCGGAGACCCAGTACTTC. Encoded protein: CASSLGAETQYF.

The rearrangement links TRBV7-2 to TRBJ2-5; 8 bases match TRBD1. CDR1 is SGHTA, CDR2 FQGNSA, per germline. V dropped 6 bases and J dropped 4; count of bases not matched to a gene: 13. The CDR3 has 16 residues. The DNA for the CDR3 is TGTGCCAGCAGTCCATTTGGGCAGGGGGCCTCAGAGACCCAGTACTTC. It translates to CASSPFGQGASETQYF.

This clonotype was seen a few times. This rearrangement joins TRBV7-8 to TRBJ2-3, with no clear D. The germline gives CDR1 SGHVS, CDR2 FQNEAQ. The CDR3 totals 11 residues. The V end was cut by 5 bases, the J end by 3 bases, with 3 bases between. CDR3: CASSPTDTQYF. CDR3 nucleotides: TGTGCCAGCAGCCCAACAGATACGCAGTATTTT.

This clonotype turned up a few times. The chain has TRBV4-3 and TRBJ1-6; perhaps TRBD1 as D (5 bases). The length of the CDR3 is 15 residues. V was pared by 1 base and J by 8 bases, with 12 bases between. The germline V gene encodes CDR1 LGHNA and CDR2 YSLEER. The CDR3 region has the DNA TGCGCCAGCAGCCAAGTCGGGACTTTGTATTCACCCCTCCACTTT. Amino acids: CASSQVGTLYSPLHF.

In its sample, this clonotype was seen a few times. The chain links TRBV29-1 to TRBJ2-1; TRBD1 might be the D (7 bases). Deletions cut 5 bases from V and 5 bases from J, with 13 bases between. CDR1 is SQVTM and CDR2 is ANQGSEA in the germline V gene. This CDR3 spans 13 amino acids. The CDR3 loop is CSVRQGLNNEQFF. CDR3 nucleotides: TGCAGCGTTCGACAGGGACTCAACAATGAGCAGTTCTTC.

This clonotype has more than one count but fewer than ten. This sequence joins TRBV20-1 and TRBJ2-5; TRBD2 agrees at 8 bases. Trimming at V came to 6 bases and at J to 4 bases, leaving 7 bases not matched to a gene. Per germline, CDR1 DFQATT and CDR2 SNEGSKA (reference sequence). This CDR3 has 13 amino acids. CDR3 amino acids: CSATGLVGETQYF. The DNA for the CDR3 is TGCAGTGCGACGGGACTAGTGGGAGAGACCCAGTACTTC.